This passage covers 15 T cell receptor beta chains from one sample sequenced in a study of cytotoxic CD8 clonotypes in ibrutinib-treated CLL (dated by TCRdb to the early 2020s). To prepare the library, the immunoSEQ multiplex PCR assay was applied. The table was pulled from immuneACCESS by TCRdb, which kept in-frame rearrangements only. Such tables lose some clones; where checked, under half of the loss comes from unresolved V genes, and the rest has no known cause. The sample table lists about 120,000 clones, more than 55% of them with a count of one. About 39% of the sample belongs to the ten largest clones. Taken with the paper, the label for time point translates to: approximately 25 months on ibrutinib. The sample in question was PBMCs, obtained after 24 months of ibrutinib treatment. Receptors originate from a human donor with chronic lymphocytic leukemia.

The CDR3 DNA reads TGTGCCAGCAGCTTTGACAGTGAGACCCAGTACTTC. The encoded protein is CASSFDSETQYF. The V and J genes are TRBV7-9 and TRBJ2-5, with D tentatively TRBD1 (5 bases). Germline V gene data show CDR1 as SEHNR and CDR2 as FQNEAQ (reference sequence). This CDR3 region has 12 residues. V was pared by 3 bases and J by 5 bases, with 7 bases between.

The CDR3 protein is CASSRWTDNNEQFF. CDR3 DNA: TGTGCCAGCAGCCGATGGACAGACAACAATGAGCAGTTCTTC. The V and J genes are TRBV14 and TRBJ2-1, with a weak D call TRBD1 (6 bases). V dropped 4 bases and J dropped 5 bases, with 12 bases sitting between them. The CDR3 length is 14 residues. In germline, CDR1 is SGHDN, CDR2 FVKESK.

J is TRBJ2-1 and V is TRBV5-4; D may be TRBD2 (6 bases). The germline gives CDR1 SGHNT, CDR2 YYREEE (reference sequence). V lost 1 base, J lost 7 bases, and 18 bases lay in between. The CDR3 has 16 amino acids. CDR3 loop: CASSLSLTGERNEQFF. CDR3 sequence (DNA): TGTGCCAGCAGCTTGAGTCTTACGGGAGAGAGGAATGAGCAGTTCTTC.

CDR3 DNA sequence: TGCGCCAGCAGCCAAGATGTACCCTACGTAAGCAATCAGCCCCAGCATTTT. Its protein product is CASSQDVPYVSNQPQHF. V usage is TRBV4-1 and J usage is TRBJ1-5; D is unclear. V was shortened by 0 bases and J by 1 base, with 13 bases between the two germline ends. The CDR3 covers 17 residues. From germline, CDR1 is MGHRA and CDR2 YSYEKL.

This chain links TRBV5-6 with TRBJ2-1; 9 nucleotides align to TRBD2. The J segment lost 8 bases and the V segment lost 2 bases, leaving 8 bases of the junction unmatched. This CDR3 region has 15 residues. Germline loops: CDR1 SGHDT, CDR2 YYEEEE. CDR3: CASSFPSGAQYEQFF. The CDR3, as DNA: TGTGCCAGCAGCTTCCCTAGCGGGGCCCAATATGAGCAGTTCTTC.

The chain is built from TRBV7-9 and TRBJ1-2, with 12 bases aligning to TRBD1. V shed 1 base and J 7 bases; nucleotides not matched to a gene: 7. This CDR3 is built from 16 residues. Germline CDR1 is SEHNR and CDR2 is FQNEAQ (reference sequence). DNA of the CDR3: TGTGCCAGCAGCTTAGTATGGGACAGGGGGCGAGGTGGCTACACCTTC. Amino acid sequence: CASSLVWDRGRGGYTF.

This clone was counted only a few times. The chain uses TRBV30 and TRBJ2-3; D gene unclear. CDR3 length: 13 amino acids. V was trimmed by 4 bases and J by 5 bases, leaving 13 bases between them. Germline V CDR1 and CDR2: GTSNPN, SVGIG (reference sequence). The CDR3 sequence is CAWTRPSRDTQYF. The CDR3 nucleotides are TGTGCCTGGACCAGGCCGTCGAGAGATACGCAGTATTTT.

This clone was seen more than once but under ten times. The chain's CDR3 is CASSEYQGGETQYF. CDR3 in DNA: TGCGCCAGCAGTGAGTACCAGGGGGGAGAGACCCAGTACTTC. This sequence joins TRBV10-1 and TRBJ2-5, with D possibly being TRBD1 (7 bases). Trimming removed 1 base from V and 4 bases from J, with 10 bases in between. From germline, CDR1 is WNHNN and CDR2 SYGVQD (reference sequence). The CDR3 spans 14 residues.

The chain recombines TRBV5-4 with TRBJ2-5; TRBD1 aligns across 7 bases. The germline V gene has CDR1 SGHNT and CDR2 YYREEE (reference sequence). V dropped 3 bases and J dropped 1; count of bases not matched to a gene: 3. This CDR3 comprises 14 residues. The CDR3 loop reads CASSSDRVQETQYF. In DNA, the CDR3 is TGTGCCAGCAGCTCTGACAGGGTCCAAGAGACCCAGTACTTC.

V usage is TRBV7-7 and J usage is TRBJ2-5, with 8 bases identical to TRBD1. CDR3 length: 14 residues. V was pared by 4 bases and J by 9 bases, with 10 bases of the junction left unmatched. CDR1 SSHAT and CDR2 FNYEAQ come from the germline V gene (reference sequence). The CDR3 loop reads CASSSGTGSRAQYF. The CDR3 nucleotides are TGTGCCAGCAGCTCCGGGACAGGTAGTAGGGCCCAGTACTTC.

This chain connects TRBV10-3 to TRBJ1-2; D is unclear. CDR3 size: 11 residues. V was clipped by 2 bases and J by 13 bases, with 11 bases between them. Germline values: CDR1 ENHRY, CDR2 SYGVKD. CDR3 DNA: TGTGCCATCAGTGAGGGCAGACCCCCCACCTTC. It codes for CAISEGRPPTF.

This clone appeared once. V is TRBV7-2 and J is TRBJ2-1, with TRBD2 matching over 9 bases. V dropped 4 bases and J dropped 1; count of bases not matched to a gene: 2. This CDR3 is built from 15 residues. Germline CDR1 and CDR2: SGHTA and FQGNSA. The CDR3 region has the DNA TGTGCCAGCAGCTCCCTAGCGGGGTCCTACAATGAGCAGTTCTTC. This gives the protein CASSSLAGSYNEQFF.

V usage is TRBV7-9 and J usage is TRBJ2-7, with TRBD1 matching over 10 bases. This CDR3 is 15 amino acids long. J lost 4 bases, V lost 5 bases, and 8 bases had no gene match. Germline-derived CDR1 and CDR2 are SEHNR and FQNEAQ (reference sequence). The CDR3 here is CASSIPRDRGYEQYF. CDR3 DNA sequence: TGTGCCAGCAGCATCCCCCGGGACAGGGGTTACGAGCAGTACTTC.

CDR3 DNA sequence: TGCGCCAGCAGTTTTCAGATAGGGTCCAATGAGCAGTTCTTC. It encodes CASSFQIGSNEQFF. This sequence joins TRBV5-1 and TRBJ2-1; D remains ambiguous. CDR1 is SGHRS, CDR2 YFSETQ, per germline. V gave up 5 bases and J gave up 6 bases, with 15 bases separating them. CDR3 length: 14 amino acids. Full variable domain (remainder filled in from reference TRBV5-1 and TRBJ2-1): KAGVTQTPRYLIKTRGQQVTLSCSPISGHRSVSWYQQTPGQGLQFLFEYFSETQRNKGNFPGRFSGRQFSNSRSEMNVSTLELGDSALYLCASSFQIGSNEQFFGPGTRLTVL.

This clone appeared once. The V and J genes are TRBV30 and TRBJ1-6; TRBD1 agrees at 8 bases. Germline CDR1 GTSNPN, CDR2 SVGIG (reference sequence). The V and J ends lost 4 bases and 5 bases, in that order; junction bases with no gene match: 13. The CDR3 length is 17 residues. The CDR3 region is CAWTQPLDRVNNSPLHF. For the CDR3, the DNA is TGTGCCTGGACGCAGCCCCTGGACAGGGTAAATAATTCACCCCTCCACTTT.